The 11 T cell receptor beta chains reported below all come from one sample, sequenced in a study of shared clonotypes between healthy human individuals. Sequencing used immunoSEQ multiplex PCR; TCRdb keeps in-frame clones, though not all of them. The sample carries roughly 500,000 clones, roughly 95% recorded once. The specimen was naive CD4+ T cells sorted from blood. Subset defined: CD45RA+ positively selected. These receptors came from a woman between 25 and 40 years old in good health.

The chain couples TRBV14 to TRBJ2-7, with no clear D. The V end lost 0 bases, the J end lost 7 bases, and 10 bases lay between the germline ends. CDR3 size: 13 residues. CDR1 and CDR2 from the germline V gene are SGHDN and FVKESK. The CDR3 coding sequence is TGTGCCAGCAGCCAAGATTTCCCCGGGGAGCAGTACTTC. Translating it yields CASSQDFPGEQYF.

The chain couples TRBV5-1 to TRBJ2-1, with D unresolved. The CDR3 loop spans 15 amino acids. V was shortened by 4 bases and J by 5 bases, with 16 bases between the two germline ends. CDR1 and CDR2 from the germline V gene are SGHRS and YFSETQ. The CDR3 DNA follows: TGCGCCAGCAGCCCAGTTCTGTTAGGAAACAATGAGCAGTTCTTC. Translation gives CASSPVLLGNNEQFF.

This clone has just one count. V is TRBV28 and J is TRBJ1-2, with D possibly matching TRBD1 (6 bases). CDR1 and CDR2 (germline): MDHEN, SYDVKM. The CDR3 has 15 residues. Trimming took 3 bases from V and 4 from J, leaving 15 bases between them. The CDR3: CASSFYWGAGYGYTF. CDR3 coding DNA: TGTGCCAGCAGTTTTTATTGGGGGGCAGGCTATGGCTACACCTTC.

The rearrangement uses TRBV6-5 and TRBJ1-2, with 8 bases fitting TRBD1. Unmatched junction bases numbered 7, after V lost 2 bases and J lost 5 bases. This CDR3 region has 15 residues. Germline CDR1 is MNHEY and CDR2 is SVGAGI. CDR3 DNA sequence: TGTGCCAGCAGTTACCAATCCGGGACAGGATATGGCTACACCTTC. Translated: CASSYQSGTGYGYTF.

This chain connects TRBV6-5 to TRBJ2-1; perhaps TRBD1 as D (6 bases). The CDR3 totals 14 residues. Per the germline V gene, CDR1 is MNHEY and CDR2 is SVGAGI. The germline V and J ends were trimmed by 5 bases and 12 bases, with 20 bases remaining between them. The CDR3 sequence is CASSPGAHRAGQFF. CDR3 sequence (DNA): TGTGCCAGCAGTCCAGGGGCCCACAGGGCAGGGCAGTTCTTC.

V is TRBV7-9 and J is TRBJ2-5; possible D gene TRBD2, 5 bases. Germline V gives CDR1 SEHNR, CDR2 FQNEAQ (reference sequence). The CDR3 runs to 13 residues. Trimming left V 3 bases short and J 6 bases short, with 11 bases between. The CDR3 reads CASSFGNGQTQYF. DNA of the CDR3: TGTGCCAGCAGCTTCGGGAACGGACAGACCCAGTACTTC.

The chain employs TRBV11-2 and TRBJ2-5; D is possibly TRBD2 (5 bases). The J call may be faulty, since TRBJ2-7 better matches the DNA end. In germline, CDR1 is SGHAT, CDR2 FQNNGV. The CDR3 length is 12 residues. This CDR3 is CASSPEVSEQYF. The CDR3 DNA is TGTGCCAGCAGCCCGGAGGTATCCGAGCAGTACTTC.

The chain joins TRBV19 to TRBJ2-1; maybe TRBD2 (5 bases). The CDR3 is made up of 14 amino acids. Deletions cut 8 bases from V and 7 bases from J, with 18 bases between. The germline CDR1 and CDR2 sequences are LNHDA and SQIVND (reference sequence). Written as DNA, the CDR3 is TGTGCCAGTGCGCGGCCTGAGGGAGCAAATGAGCAGTTCTTC. Amino acid sequence: CASARPEGANEQFF.

The chain is built from TRBV6-1 and TRBJ1-5, with no clear D. Germline loops: CDR1 MNHNS, CDR2 SASEGT. The V and J ends lost 1 base and 7 bases respectively, with 11 bases between them. The CDR3 sequence is 14 residues long. The CDR3 is CASSEGSVRQPQHF. The CDR3 nucleotides read TGTGCCAGCAGTGAAGGCTCGGTCCGACAGCCCCAGCATTTT.

Of note for this clone: A read error may produce the germline difference seen at one junction end. The V and J genes are TRBV2 and TRBJ2-7; D remains unclear. The CDR3 is made up of 11 amino acids. CDR1 SNHLY and CDR2 FYNNEI come from the germline V gene. The CDR3 sequence is CASREPYEQYF. The CDR3 bases are TGTGCCAGCCGTGAACCCTACGAGCAGTACTTC.

Comment on this clone: Other DNA variants within this sample encode the same CDR3. J is TRBJ2-7 and V is TRBV4-1; D remains ambiguous. Looked up from germline, CDR1 is MGHRA and CDR2 is YSYEKL. The CDR3 extends over 14 amino acids. The germline V and J ends were trimmed by 4 bases and 4 bases, with 14 bases remaining between them. The CDR3 DNA follows: TGCGCCAGCAGCCCCCTCGGACGAAGTTACGAGCAGTACTTC. Its protein is CASSPLGRSYEQYF.